The present T cell receptor (beta chain) was sequenced within a study of blood T cell repertoires in COVID-19. In the study overall: Italy, Spain and the United States were the sources of the convalescent and acute COVID-19 samples.

This clone was seen a single time. V lost 7 bases to trimming and J lost 5 bases, with 7 bases between them. In germline, CDR1 is KGHDR, CDR2 SFDVKD. CDR3 length: 12 residues. The repertoire was sequenced with immunoSEQ multiplex PCR; TCRdb's copy has only in-frame clones and lacks some. Among some 250,000 clones listed, roughly nine tenths were seen once. Specimen: PBMCs or T cells enriched from blood (not recorded which). The V and J genes are TRBV24-1 and TRBJ1-4, with D unresolved. The receptor comes from a human donor in a cohort exposed to, infected with or recovered from COVID-19 (not recorded which). The donor label of this sample is uncertain. The CDR3, as DNA: TGTGCCACCAGGGGCCCGAATGAAAAACTGTTTTTT. Translation: CATRGPNEKLFF.